These 31 T cell receptor beta chains came from one sample sequenced in a study of blood T cell repertoires in COVID-19. Sequencing was performed with immunoSEQ multiplex PCR; in TCRdb, only in-frame clones are kept and a portion is missing. The sample lists about 460,000 clones; around 85% were seen once. Sequenced input: PBMCs or T cells enriched from blood (not recorded which). The receptor source for this set is a woman aged 55 to 70 who had recovered from COVID-19.

In this sample, this clone turned up a few times. The J gene is TRBJ2-1, the V gene TRBV10-1; D possibly corresponds to TRBD2 (6 bases). The CDR3 loop spans 15 amino acids. V gave up 6 bases and J gave up 0 bases, with 12 bases separating them. The germline V gene has CDR1 WNHNN and CDR2 SYGVQD (reference sequence). CDR3 nucleotides: TGCGCCAGCAGCGCTTCGGGGGACTCCTACAATGAGCAGTTCTTC. Protein product: CASSASGDSYNEQFF.

The chain combines TRBV4-1 with TRBJ2-1; 7 bases map to TRBD2. V lost 4 bases to trimming and J lost 7 bases; unmatched junction nucleotides: 7. This CDR3 is 14 amino acids long. Per the germline V gene, CDR1 is MGHRA and CDR2 is YSYEKL. The CDR3 DNA is TGCGCCAGCAGCCTTCGACTAGCAGGTAATGAGCAGTTCTTC. This codes for CASSLRLAGNEQFF.

The V gene is TRBV6-5, the J gene TRBJ2-1, with 9 bases aligning to TRBD1. The CDR3 is made up of 15 amino acids. The V gene end was trimmed by 6 bases and the J gene end by 5 bases; junction bases not matched to a gene: 8. Per the germline V gene, CDR1 is MNHEY and CDR2 is SVGAGI. The CDR3 loop reads CASRLTGTGNNEQFF. The CDR3 nucleotides are TGTGCCAGCAGGCTAACCGGGACAGGGAACAATGAGCAGTTCTTC.

This clone has only one observation. Other DNA sequences of this sample code for an identical CDR3. The chain has TRBV3-1 (or the pseudogene TRBV3-2) and TRBJ2-2; 7 bases are shared with TRBD1. Looked up from germline, CDR1 is LGHDT and CDR2 is YNNKEL (reference sequence). This CDR3 is 13 amino acids long. V dropped 4 bases and J dropped 5; count of bases not matched to a gene: 1. This chain's CDR3 is CASSLQGTGELFF. In DNA form, the CDR3 reads TGTGCCAGCAGCCTACAGGGGACCGGGGAGCTGTTTTTT.

This chain connects TRBV11-2 to TRBJ1-5; D gene unclear. Trimming removed 5 bases at V and 0 bases at J, with 11 bases between. The CDR3 sequence is 15 residues long. The germline V gene encodes CDR1 SGHAT and CDR2 FQNNGV. The CDR3 DNA reads TGTGCCAGCAGCCGGGATGGATATAGCAATCAGCCCCAGCATTTT. Amino acid sequence: CASSRDGYSNQPQHF.

This rearrangement joins TRBV2 to TRBJ1-2; 7 positions match TRBD1. Germline assignment: CDR1 SNHLY and CDR2 FYNNEI. The CDR3 consists of 15 residues. V shed 3 bases, J shed 8 bases, and the junction held 12 bases outside the gene matches. The CDR3 reads CASSDPGQPSIGYTF. CDR3 DNA: TGTGCCAGCAGTGATCCGGGACAGCCTTCTATCGGCTACACCTTC.

The chain couples TRBV4-2 to TRBJ2-4, with 9 bases identical to TRBD1. V lost 4 bases, J lost 9 bases, and 7 bases stayed unmatched. The germline V gene has CDR1 LGHNA and CDR2 YNFKEQ. This CDR3 is 14 amino acids long. CDR3 residues: CASSPDGGQGIQYF. CDR3 coding DNA: TGTGCCAGCAGCCCAGATGGGGGACAGGGCATTCAGTACTTC.

The chain joins TRBV5-1 to TRBJ2-3; TRBD1 aligns across 9 bases. CDR3 size: 15 residues. Looked up from germline, CDR1 is SGHRS and CDR2 is YFSETQ. J was trimmed by 7 bases and V by 5 bases; bases with no gene match: 11. CDR3 nucleotides: TGCGCCAGCAGGGAAACCTTCGGACAGGGGCATACGCAGTATTTT. This sequence encodes CASRETFGQGHTQYF.

V usage is TRBV14 and J usage is TRBJ2-1; D remains ambiguous. V lost 1 base, J lost 6 bases, and 4 bases lay in between. Germline assignment: CDR1 SGHDN and CDR2 FVKESK. The CDR3 has 12 amino acids. CDR3: CASSQGSNEQFF. The DNA of the CDR3 is TGTGCCAGCAGCCAAGGCAGCAATGAGCAGTTCTTC.

In this sample, this clone turned up once. The chain links TRBV5-1 to TRBJ1-1; D possibly corresponds to TRBD1 (6 bases). Trimming took 5 bases from V and 2 from J, leaving 22 bases between them. This CDR3 contains 17 residues. CDR1 and CDR2 (germline): SGHRS, YFSETQ. The CDR3 loop reads CASSPWGQGNGNTEAFF. The CDR3 bases are TGCGCCAGCAGTCCCTGGGGGCAGGGTAACGGAAACACTGAAGCTTTCTTT. The full variable domain, with the rest looked up from reference TRBV5-1 and TRBJ1-1, is KAGVTQTPRYLIKTRGQQVTLSCSPISGHRSVSWYQQTPGQGLQFLFEYFSETQRNKGNFPGRFSGRQFSNSRSEMNVSTLELGDSALYLCASSPWGQGNGNTEAFFGQGTRLTVV.

This rearrangement joins TRBV7-2 to TRBJ2-1; 13 bases fit TRBD2. The CDR3 covers 14 residues. Germline V gene data show CDR1 as SGHTA and CDR2 as FQGNSA. The V segment lost 3 bases and the J segment 10 bases; nucleotides outside the gene matches: 3. CDR3 sequence reads: CASSFGLAGAEQFF. For the CDR3, the DNA is TGTGCCAGCAGCTTCGGACTAGCGGGGGCCGAGCAGTTCTTC.

As for this clone: Additional DNA sequences in this sample encode the identical CDR3. The V call is TRBV7-2, the J call TRBJ2-3, with a possible D match to TRBD2 (6 bases). CDR3 length: 15 residues. Germline assignment: CDR1 SGHTA and CDR2 FQGNSA. Between the trimmed V and J ends, which lost 2 bases and 3 bases, there was a span of 12 bases. The CDR3 region has the DNA TGTGCCAGCAGCTTAAGGGACTGGGGTACAGATACGCAGTATTTT. Residues: CASSLRDWGTDTQYF.

The chain uses TRBV5-4 and TRBJ2-4; D might be TRBD2 (6 bases). V was clipped by 4 bases and J by 0 bases, with 17 bases between them. This CDR3 is built from 17 residues. Germline V gene lookup returns CDR1 SGHNT and CDR2 YYREEE (reference sequence). The DNA for the CDR3 is TGTGCCAGCAGCCAGGGAGGTGGTTGGCTAGCCAAAAACATTCAGTACTTC. It yields the protein CASSQGGGWLAKNIQYF.

This chain uses TRBV7-2 with TRBJ2-5; 8 nucleotides line up with TRBD1. V lost 5 bases, J lost 10 bases, and 12 bases stayed unmatched. The CDR3 has 14 amino acids. Per germline, CDR1 SGHTA and CDR2 FQGNSA. CDR3 sequence: CASSIQGVARDQYF. The CDR3 nucleotides read TGTGCCAGCAGCATACAGGGGGTGGCCCGGGACCAGTACTTC.

V gene TRBV10-1 combines with J gene TRBJ2-1, with 9 positions matching TRBD2. The CDR3 is 13 residues long. The trim removed 5 bases at V and 7 bases at J, leaving 3 bases unmatched. Germline V gene data show CDR1 as WNHNN and CDR2 as SYGVQD (reference sequence). CDR3 coding DNA: TGCGCCAGCAGTAGTAGCGGGGGAAATGAGCAGTTCTTC. It specifies CASSSSGGNEQFF.

The chain has TRBV5-6 and TRBJ2-7; 7 nucleotides agree with TRBD2. Germline V lookup: CDR1 SGHDT, CDR2 YYEEEE. This CDR3 is built from 15 residues. V lost 5 bases and J lost 4; bases outside the gene matches: 12. The CDR3 spells CASSQKASSGYEQYV. The CDR3 nucleotides read TGTGCCAGCAGTCAAAAAGCGTCTAGCGGATACGAGCAGTACGTC.

The chain joins TRBV27 to TRBJ1-6, with a possible D match to TRBD1 (6 bases). CDR1 is MNHEY and CDR2 is SMNVEV in the germline V gene (reference sequence). V gave up 5 bases and J gave up 6 bases, with 14 bases separating them. This CDR3 comprises 15 residues. CDR3 in amino acids: CASSTRGGLNSPLHF. CDR3 nucleotide sequence: TGTGCCAGCAGTACGAGGGGGGGACTTAATTCACCCCTCCACTTT.

This clone has more than one count but fewer than ten. The V and J genes are TRBV6-6 and TRBJ1-2; 11 bases are a match to TRBD1. There are 15 residues in the CDR3. V dropped 5 bases and J dropped 7; count of bases not matched to a gene: 9. The germline V gene encodes CDR1 MNHNY and CDR2 SVGAGI (reference sequence). The chain's CDR3 is CASSGVGQGETGYTF. The CDR3 nucleotides read TGTGCCAGCAGTGGCGTGGGACAGGGGGAGACTGGCTACACCTTC.

The J gene is TRBJ2-1, the V gene TRBV5-4, with a weak D call TRBD1 (5 bases). Germline values: CDR1 SGHNT, CDR2 YYREEE (reference sequence). The ends were cut back, 0 bases at V and 7 bases at J, with 11 bases in the middle. The CDR3 is 14 residues long. Written as DNA, the CDR3 is TGTGCCAGCAGCTTGGTCTCCAGGGCAAATGAGCAGTTCTTC. This encodes CASSLVSRANEQFF.

The sample holds a few counts of this clone. The chain couples TRBV5-4 to TRBJ1-6; D gene unclear. CDR1 and CDR2 from the germline V gene are SGHNT and YYREEE (reference sequence). The CDR3 is made up of 14 amino acids. Trimming took off 3 bases at V and 9 bases at J, with 13 bases between the two ends. CDR3 sequence reads: CASSSNRDGSPLHF. CDR3 nucleotide sequence: TGTGCCAGCAGCTCTAACAGAGACGGTTCACCCCTCCACTTT.

This clone was detected only a few times. The chain couples TRBV6-1 to TRBJ2-2; TRBD1 matches at 7 bases. V gave up 3 bases and J gave up 9 bases; unmatched junction bases: 4. In germline, CDR1 is MNHNS, CDR2 SASEGT. The CDR3 consists of 13 residues. CDR3 residues: CASSEQGVRELFF. CDR3 coding DNA: TGTGCCAGCAGTGAGCAGGGGGTTAGGGAGCTGTTTTTT.

The V and J genes are TRBV6-5 and TRBJ2-1; weak D call: TRBD1 (6 bases). Germline lookup yields CDR1 MNHEY and CDR2 SVGAGI. Trimming cost V 2 bases and J 3 bases, with 11 bases left between them. CDR3 length: 15 residues. The CDR3 spells CASSYGQGSYNEQFF. CDR3 sequence (DNA): TGTGCCAGCAGTTACGGCCAGGGGAGCTACAATGAGCAGTTCTTC.

The chain uses TRBV5-1 and TRBJ2-1; 7 bases line up with TRBD1. The trim removed 4 bases at V and 8 bases at J, leaving 3 bases unmatched. CDR1 and CDR2 (germline): SGHRS, YFSETQ. This CDR3 contains 12 residues. The CDR3 DNA sequence: TGCGCCAGCAGCGCGGACAGGCATGAGCAGTTCTTC. It codes for CASSADRHEQFF.

This chain joins TRBV6-5 and TRBJ1-2, with a possible D match to TRBD1 (6 bases). The CDR3 extends over 15 amino acids. The germline V gene encodes CDR1 MNHEY and CDR2 SVGAGI. Trimming stripped 4 bases from V and 4 bases from J, with 16 bases between. The CDR3 loop reads CASSFHRGNPYGYTF. CDR3 nucleotides: TGTGCCAGCAGTTTTCATAGGGGGAACCCCTATGGCTACACCTTC.

V usage is TRBV3-1 (or the pseudogene TRBV3-2) and J usage is TRBJ2-2, with TRBD2 matching over 10 bases. The CDR3 contains 14 residues. Trimming at V came to 2 bases and at J to 10 bases, leaving 4 bases not matched to a gene. Germline V lookup: CDR1 LGHDT, CDR2 YNNKEL (reference sequence). CDR3: CASSQLAGAEELFF. The CDR3 DNA reads as TGTGCCAGCAGCCAACTAGCGGGGGCGGAGGAGCTGTTTTTT.

V and J are TRBV4-1 and TRBJ2-2; 9 bases fit TRBD2. The CDR3 extends over 18 amino acids. Germline values: CDR1 MGHRA, CDR2 YSYEKL. V shed 4 bases and J 5 bases; nucleotides not matched to a gene: 14. CDR3 in amino acids: CASSPGPGGGGRTGELFF. The CDR3 DNA reads TGCGCCAGCAGCCCCGGCCCGGGCGGGGGGGGAAGAACCGGGGAGCTGTTTTTT.

This clone was found once. This sequence joins TRBV27 and TRBJ1-2; 10 positions match TRBD1. The CDR3 has 17 amino acids. Trimming removed 5 bases from V and 4 bases from J; junction bases left unmatched: 13. Germline V gene data show CDR1 as MNHEY and CDR2 as SMNVEV (reference sequence). The CDR3 is CASSPPGTGALPYGYTF. CDR3 in DNA: TGTGCCAGCAGTCCCCCCGGGACAGGGGCCCTACCCTATGGCTACACCTTC.

This chain uses TRBV10-3 with TRBJ2-1; 7 bases are shared with TRBD1. The CDR3 totals 12 residues. V dropped 10 bases and J dropped 6; count of bases not matched to a gene: 6. Germline CDR1 is ENHRY and CDR2 is SYGVKD. As DNA, the CDR3 is TGTGCCACCACACAGGGGAGCAATGAGCAGTTCTTC. Its protein product is CATTQGSNEQFF.

The rearrangement links TRBV2 to TRBJ1-3; 10 nucleotides agree with TRBD1. V trimming: 8 bases; J trimming: 2 bases; junction bases outside the gene matches: 0. This CDR3 is built from 13 residues. Germline V gene sequence: CDR1 SNHLY, CDR2 FYNNEI. The CDR3 loop is CASGTGAGNTIYF. In nucleotides, the CDR3 is TGTGCCAGCGGGACAGGGGCTGGAAACACCATATATTTT.

The rearrangement links TRBV14 to TRBJ2-1; D is possibly TRBD2 (5 bases). The CDR3 is 16 residues long. Trimming removed 1 base from V and 2 bases from J, with 12 bases in between. In germline, CDR1 is SGHDN, CDR2 FVKESK. The CDR3 DNA reads as TGTGCCAGCAGCCAAGTAAGGCTAGCTGCCTACAATGAGCAGTTCTTC. It is translated as CASSQVRLAAYNEQFF.

In this sample, this clone turned up once. This rearrangement joins TRBV28 to TRBJ2-7; D ambiguous. The germline V gene encodes CDR1 MDHEN and CDR2 SYDVKM. The V end was cut by 3 bases, the J end by 7 bases, with 16 bases between. The CDR3 is 14 residues long. The CDR3 loop reads CASSFSVGSREQYV. Here the CDR3 DNA reads TGTGCCAGCAGTTTCTCGGTCGGGTCAAGGGAGCAGTACGTC.